This TCR beta chain was sequenced for a study of T cell responses to AZD1222 COVID-19 vaccine. Study-level points and caveats: Most donors were white British and more were female, and clonal diversity was possibly underestimated. Researchers took repertoire samples only after the peak T cell response had come. Only six AZD1222 recipients tested seropositive at baseline.

Germline V CDR1 and CDR2: LGHDT, YNNKEL (reference sequence). The ends were cut back, 1 base at V and 10 bases at J, with 14 bases in the middle. This CDR3 is built from 14 residues. Profiling relied on immunoSEQ multiplex PCR, and the TCRdb table lists in-frame clones only, not all of them. The sample carries approximately 100,000 clones, more than 85% recorded once. A note on this clone: Its antigen is unknown.

The chain recombines TRBV3-1 (or the pseudogene TRBV3-2) with TRBJ1-5; D is perhaps TRBD1 (5 bases). Sequenced material: peripheral blood, taken on day 0 of AZD1222 vaccination. The source of this sequence is an adult in good health. The CDR3 region has the DNA TGTGCCAGCAGCCAAGGACAGTCCCATGAACCCCAGCATTTT. It codes for CASSQGQSHEPQHF.